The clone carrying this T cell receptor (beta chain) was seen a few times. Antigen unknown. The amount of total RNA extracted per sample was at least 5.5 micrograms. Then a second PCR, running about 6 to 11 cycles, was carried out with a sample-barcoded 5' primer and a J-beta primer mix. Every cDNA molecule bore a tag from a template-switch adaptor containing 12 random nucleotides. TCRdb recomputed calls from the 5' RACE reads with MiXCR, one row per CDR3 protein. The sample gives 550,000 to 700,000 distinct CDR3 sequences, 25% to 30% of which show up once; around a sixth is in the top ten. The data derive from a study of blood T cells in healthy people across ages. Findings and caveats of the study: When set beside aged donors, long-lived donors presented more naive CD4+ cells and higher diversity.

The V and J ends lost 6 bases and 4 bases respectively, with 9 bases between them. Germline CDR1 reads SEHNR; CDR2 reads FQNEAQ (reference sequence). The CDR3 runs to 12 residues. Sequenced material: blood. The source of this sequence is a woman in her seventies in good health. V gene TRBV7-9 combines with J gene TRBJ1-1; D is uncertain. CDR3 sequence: CASRIAGTEAFF. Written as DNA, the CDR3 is TGTGCCAGCAGGATCGCGGGCACTGAAGCTTTCTTT.